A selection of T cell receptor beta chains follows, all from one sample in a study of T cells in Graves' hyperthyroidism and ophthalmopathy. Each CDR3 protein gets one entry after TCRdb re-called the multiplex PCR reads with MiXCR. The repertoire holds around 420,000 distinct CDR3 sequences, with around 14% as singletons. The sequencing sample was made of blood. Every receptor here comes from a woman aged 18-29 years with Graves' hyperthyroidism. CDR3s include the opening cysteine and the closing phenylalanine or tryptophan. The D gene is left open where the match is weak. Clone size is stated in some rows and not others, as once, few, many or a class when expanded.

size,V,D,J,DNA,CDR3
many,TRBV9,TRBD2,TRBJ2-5,TGTGCCAGCAGCTACGGGACTAGCGGGGACGCCTGGGAGACCCAGTACTTC,CASSYGTSGDAWETQYF
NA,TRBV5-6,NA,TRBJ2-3,TGTGCCAGCAGCTTTGCGGGGGCCCGAGCAGATACGCAGTATTTT,CASSFAGARADTQYF
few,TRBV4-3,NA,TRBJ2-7,TGCGCCAGCAGCCAAACCGGCGCCCCTGGGATCTACGAGCAGTACTTC,CASSQTGAPGIYEQYF
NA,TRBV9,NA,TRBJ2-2,TGTGCCAGCAGCGTAGTTGGAGGGAGTGCCGGGGAGCTGTTTTTT,CASSVVGGSAGELFF
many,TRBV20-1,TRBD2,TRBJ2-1,TGCAGTGCTAGACCCGGACTAGCGGGAGGGCGCGAGCAGTTCTTC,CSARPGLAGGREQFF
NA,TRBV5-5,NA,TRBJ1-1,TGTGCCAGCAGCTTGGAGCAGATATTAATGAACACTGAAGCTTTCTTT,CASSLEQILMNTEAFF
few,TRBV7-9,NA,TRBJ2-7,TGTGCCAGCAGCTTAGACCACTTCGAGCAGTACTTC,CASSLDHFEQYF
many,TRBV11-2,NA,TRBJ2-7,TGTGCCAGCAGCTTAGGCCGGGGGTACGAGCAGTACTTC,CASSLGRGYEQYF
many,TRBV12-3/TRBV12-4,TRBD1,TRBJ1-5,TGTGCCAGCAGCTCGACAGGGTACAATCAGCCCCAGCATTTT,CASSSTGYNQPQHF
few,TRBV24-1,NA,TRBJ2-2,TGTGCCACCAGCCCAATGGGGGACACCGGGGAGCTGTTTTTT,CATSPMGDTGELFF
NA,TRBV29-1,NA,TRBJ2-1,TGCAGCGCCGTACTTTTAGGGACTAATGAGCAGTTCTTC,CSAVLLGTNEQFF
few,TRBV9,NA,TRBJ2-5,TGTGCCAGCAGCGGTACAGGGTTAGGGGAGACCCAGTACTTC,CASSGTGLGETQYF
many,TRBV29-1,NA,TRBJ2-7,TGCAGCGTTGAGGTGGGAGCGCCGAAAGACTACGAGCAGTACTTC,CSVEVGAPKDYEQYF
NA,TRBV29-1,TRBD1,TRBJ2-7,TGCAGCGTTGTTGGGGGCCGGGACAGACCCTACGAGCAGTACTTC,CSVVGGRDRPYEQYF
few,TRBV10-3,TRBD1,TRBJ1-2,TGTGCCATCAGTGGGACAGGGGTGTCAGCTAACTATGGCTACACCTTC,CAISGTGVSANYGYTF
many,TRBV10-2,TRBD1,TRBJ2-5,TGCGCCAGCAGAGTTACGCTGGGACAGGGCGAGACCCAGTACTTC,CASRVTLGQGETQYF
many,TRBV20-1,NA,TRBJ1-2,TGCAGTGCTAAATTTACATTTACGGGGTTCTATGGCTACACCTTC,CSAKFTFTGFYGYTF
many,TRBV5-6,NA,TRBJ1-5,TGTGCCAGCAGCTTGGCAGTAGGGGGCAATCAGCCCCAGCATTTT,CASSLAVGGNQPQHF
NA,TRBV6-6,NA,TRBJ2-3,TGTGCCAGCAGTTACCAGGTCACAGATACGCAGTATTTT,CASSYQVTDTQYF
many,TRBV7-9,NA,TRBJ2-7,TGTGCCAGCAGCTCCGACTCCTCTCCGGCGGGTTCCGACGAGCAGTACTTC,CASSSDSSPAGSDEQYF
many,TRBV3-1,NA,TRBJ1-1,TGTGCCAGCAGCCAAGGACTCGGGCAAAGGACTGAAGCTTTCTTT,CASSQGLGQRTEAFF
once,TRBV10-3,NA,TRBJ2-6,TGTGCCATCTACTCAGGGGCCAACGTCCTGACTTTC,CAIYSGANVLTF
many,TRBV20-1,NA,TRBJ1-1,TGCAGTGCTACCCCTTCGTGGAGGGGCGGCACTGAAGCTTTCTTT,CSATPSWRGGTEAFF
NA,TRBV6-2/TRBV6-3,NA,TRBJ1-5,TGTGCCAGCAGTTACCTAAGGAGTCAGCCCCAGCATTTT,CASSYLRSQPQHF
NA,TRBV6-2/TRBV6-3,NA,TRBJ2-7,TGTGCCAGCAGTTACCTCCAATCTCGGCAGTACTTC,CASSYLQSRQYF
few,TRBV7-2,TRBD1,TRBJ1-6,TGTGCCAGCAACCGAAAGACAGGGGGCGAGAATTCACCCCTCCACTTT,CASNRKTGGENSPLHF
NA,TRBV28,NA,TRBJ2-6,TGTGCCAGCAACGGAAGGAGTTCTGGGGCCAACGTCCTGACTTTC,CASNGRSSGANVLTF
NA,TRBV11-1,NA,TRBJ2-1,TGTGCCAGCAGCTTCTCCGGGACCCAGCAGTTCTTC,CASSFSGTQQFF
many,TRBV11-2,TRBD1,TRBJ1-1,TGTGCCAGCAGCTTAGTTTACAGGGGGGATACTGAAGCTTTCTTT,CASSLVYRGDTEAFF